These 22 T cell receptor beta chains originate from one sample sequenced in a study of T cell repertoires in cytomegalovirus infection. MiXCR, run by TCRdb on the reads, gives a single entry per CDR3 protein. Among approximately 500,000 distinct CDR3 sequences, about 10% were seen once, and the ten largest hold roughly a tenth. Material for sequencing was PBMCs. All receptors derive from a human donor in good health (CMV status not recorded). Some clones in this sample may be carry-over from other donors' samples.

This clonotype occurred many times. The chain is built from TRBV7-6 and TRBJ2-7; TRBD2 matches at 11 bases. The CDR3 is 17 residues long. V shed 5 bases and J 6 bases; nucleotides not matched to a gene: 15. The germline V gene has CDR1 SGHVS and CDR2 FNYEAQ. The CDR3 nucleotides read TGTGCCAGCAGCACCATGGGACTAGCGGCAAGGCAGGGCGAGCAGTACTTC. This encodes CASSTMGLAARQGEQYF.

In its sample, this clonotype was seen many times. In nucleotides, the CDR3 is TGTGCCAGCTATAAAGATGGCTCCTATAATTCACCCCTCCACTTT. It is translated as CASYKDGSYNSPLHF. The V gene is TRBV2, the J gene TRBJ1-6; no reliable D call. The germline gives CDR1 SNHLY, CDR2 FYNNEI. Trimming took off 8 bases at V and 0 bases at J, with 11 bases between the two ends. The CDR3 has 15 amino acids.

The chain has TRBV30 and TRBJ2-2; the D is unclear. V was cut by 0 bases and J by 4 bases, with 9 bases left in between. Germline lookup yields CDR1 GTSNPN and CDR2 SVGIG (reference sequence). This CDR3 has 14 residues. This CDR3 is CAWSVSHPTGELFF. The DNA of the CDR3 is TGTGCCTGGAGTGTATCGCACCCCACCGGGGAGCTGTTTTTT.

With regard to this clonotype: Sequence at one end of the junction differs from germline and may be a read error. The chain carries TRBV7-2 and TRBJ1-2, with 9 bases lining up with TRBD1. CDR3 length: 13 residues. Germline CDR1 is SGHTA and CDR2 is FQGNSA. DNA of the CDR3: TGTGCCAGCAGCTCGACAGGGGGGTATGGCTACGCCTTC. Translation: CASSSTGGYGYAF.

This clonotype occurred a few times. This chain links TRBV6-5 with TRBJ2-7; 7 bases agree with TRBD1. The CDR3 covers 14 residues. Germline loops: CDR1 MNHEY, CDR2 SVGAGI. Trimming took 6 bases from V and 0 from J; bases not matched to a gene: 5. CDR3 DNA: TGTGCCAGCAGCTACAGGGGCCTCTCCTACGAGCAGTACTTC. As protein: CASSYRGLSYEQYF.

The CDR3 nucleotides read TGTGCCAGCAGGACCGGGGACCGTGGGCAGTACTTC. As protein: CASRTGDRGQYF. This chain uses TRBV6-1 with TRBJ2-7; tentatively, D is TRBD1 or TRBD2 (5 bases each). The CDR3 contains 12 residues. Germline values: CDR1 MNHNS, CDR2 SASEGT. Between the trimmed V and J ends, which lost 6 bases and 9 bases, there was a span of 15 bases.

J is TRBJ2-7 and V is TRBV20-1; D is possibly TRBD1 or TRBD2 (5 bases each). The CDR3 is 15 amino acids. CDR1 is DFQATT, CDR2 SNEGSKA, per germline (reference sequence). Trimming left V 2 bases short and J 2 bases short, with 16 bases between. Here the CDR3 DNA reads TGCAGTGCTAGAACGACACGCATGGGACCCTACGAGCAGTACTTC. It translates to CSARTTRMGPYEQYF.

This clonotype was seen ten or more times. A much larger clone lies a single base off, so this may be a read error. The chain carries TRBV7-2 and TRBJ1-5; D unclear. The CDR3 has 14 residues. Germline-derived CDR1 and CDR2 are SGHTA and FQGNSA. Trimming took off 1 base at V and 3 bases at J, with 7 bases between the two ends. CDR3 nucleotide sequence: TGTGCCAGCAGCTTAGTGGGTTACAATCAGCCCCAGCATTTT. Translation: CASSLVGYNQPQHF.

This clonotype was observed a handful of times. This chain links TRBV5-1 with TRBJ2-1; D ambiguous. With 2 bases removed from V and 0 bases from J, the gap between germline ends came to 6 bases. The CDR3 length is 14 residues. Per the germline V gene, CDR1 is SGHRS and CDR2 is YFSETQ. The CDR3 region is CASSLLNSYNEQFF. CDR3 nucleotide sequence: TGCGCCAGCAGCTTACTTAACTCCTACAATGAGCAGTTCTTC.

The chain employs TRBV25-1 and TRBJ1-2; D uncertain. Trimming left V 2 bases short and J 6 bases short, with 13 bases between. This CDR3 spans 14 amino acids. Germline V gene sequence: CDR1 MGHDK, CDR2 SYGVNS. The CDR3 coding sequence is TGTGCCAGCAGTGAAACGAGCTCCGGGGATGGCTACACCTTC. Encoded protein: CASSETSSGDGYTF.

This clonotype is a singleton in its sample. This chain joins TRBV5-4 and TRBJ1-6; D ambiguous. CDR3 length: 14 amino acids. Trimming removed 3 bases from V and 7 bases from J, with 11 bases in between. Per germline, CDR1 SGHNT and CDR2 YYREEE (reference sequence). The CDR3 nucleotides read TGTGCCAGCAGCTCCCAGCAAAACAATTCACCCCTCCACTTT. Residues: CASSSQQNNSPLHF.

The chain carries TRBV18 and TRBJ2-1, with TRBD2 matching 7 bases. This CDR3 region has 14 residues. Germline CDR1 KGHSH, CDR2 LQKENI. J lost 8 bases, V lost 3 bases, and 7 bases had no gene match. The CDR3 loop reads CASSPGRGRDEQFF. CDR3 nucleotides: TGTGCCAGCTCACCGGGGAGGGGTAGGGATGAGCAGTTCTTC.

This clonotype was recorded at least ten times. The J gene is TRBJ2-3, the V gene TRBV5-1; TRBD2 matches 10 bases. J gave up 8 bases and V 4 bases, and 4 bases lay outside the gene matches. The CDR3 spans 13 residues. CDR1 and CDR2 from the germline V gene are SGHRS and YFSETQ. The CDR3 reads CASSATSGTTQYF. DNA for the CDR3: TGCGCCAGCAGCGCCACTAGCGGGACTACGCAGTATTTT. The full variable domain, in which reference TRBV5-1 and TRBJ2-3 provide the parts outside the CDR3, is KAGVTQTPRYLIKTRGQQVTLSCSPISGHRSVSWYQQTPGQGLQFLFEYFSETQRNKGNFPGRFSGRQFSNSRSEMNVSTLELGDSALYLCASSATSGTTQYFGPGTRLTVL.

Only a few counts were recorded for this clonotype. The chain recombines TRBV5-1 with TRBJ1-2; 8 positions agree with TRBD1. The CDR3 is made up of 13 amino acids. J lost 7 bases, V lost 8 bases, and 10 bases had no gene match. CDR1 is SGHRS, CDR2 YFSETQ, per germline. CDR3: CASTPGGWSGYTF. The CDR3 nucleotides are TGCGCCAGTACCCCAGGGGGCTGGAGTGGCTACACCTTC.

This clonotype occurred many times. The rearrangement links TRBV12-3 or TRBV12-4 to TRBJ1-2; D is uncertain. Trimming took off 2 bases at V and 5 bases at J, with 12 bases between the two ends. The CDR3 totals 14 residues. CDR3 coding DNA: TGTGCCAGCAGTTTAAAGGGCCACGGGTATGGCTACACCTTC. Translated: CASSLKGHGYGYTF.

This clonotype was recorded many times. V gene TRBV27 combines with J gene TRBJ2-5; 10 bases map to TRBD2. Germline loops: CDR1 MNHEY, CDR2 SMNVEV (reference sequence). This CDR3 contains 15 residues. V dropped 2 bases and J dropped 2; count of bases not matched to a gene: 2. The CDR3 loop reads CASSLTSGVQETQYF. For the CDR3, the DNA is TGTGCCAGCAGTTTAACTAGCGGGGTTCAAGAGACCCAGTACTTC.

This clonotype has more than one count but fewer than ten. This chain joins TRBV28 and TRBJ1-1; D call uncertain. The CDR3 totals 16 residues. CDR1 and CDR2 (germline): MDHEN, SYDVKM. V dropped 6 bases and J dropped 3 bases, with 20 bases sitting between them. The CDR3 bases are TGTGCCAGCAGCGCAAACCGTCTCTCGACGGACACTGAAGCTTTCTTT. Protein sequence: CASSANRLSTDTEAFF.

This clonotype was found many times. V usage is TRBV7-9 and J usage is TRBJ1-3; D unresolved. The CDR3 has 13 amino acids. V lost 5 bases to trimming and J lost 4 bases, with 9 bases between them. Germline V gene lookup returns CDR1 SEHNR and CDR2 FQNEAQ (reference sequence). CDR3 sequence reads: CASSPPPGNTIYF. The CDR3, as DNA: TGTGCCAGCAGCCCCCCTCCCGGAAACACCATATATTTT.

This chain links TRBV20-1 with TRBJ1-5; D may be TRBD1 (5 bases). This CDR3 is 15 amino acids long. V lost 3 bases and J lost 0, with 12 bases in between. Per the germline V gene, CDR1 is DFQATT and CDR2 is SNEGSKA (reference sequence). CDR3 nucleotide sequence: TGCAGTGCTAGGAGGGCAGGGCCTAGCAATCAGCCCCAGCATTTT. Translating it yields CSARRAGPSNQPQHF.

This chain joins TRBV20-1 and TRBJ1-1; D unresolved. Trimming shortened V by 6 bases and J by 1 base, and 18 bases separated the two germline ends. The CDR3 contains 15 residues. Looked up from germline, CDR1 is DFQATT and CDR2 is SNEGSKA (reference sequence). The CDR3 sequence is CSASGYGLGNTEAFF. For the CDR3, the DNA is TGCAGTGCCAGCGGATACGGTTTGGGGAACACTGAAGCTTTCTTT.

The chain is built from TRBV6-1 and TRBJ1-6; 9 bases are shared with TRBD1. The CDR3 consists of 14 residues. Germline CDR1 MNHNS, CDR2 SASEGT. The junction had 6 bases not matched to a gene; V was cut back by 8 bases and J by 7 bases. The CDR3 DNA reads TGTGCCAGCTACCGGGACAGGGTAAATTCACCCCTCCACTTT. This translates into CASYRDRVNSPLHF.

This clonotype was seen a single time. A read error may be the cause here, since a much bigger clone is one base away. This sequence joins TRBV4-1 and TRBJ2-5; D unclear. Trimming took 8 bases from V and 5 from J, leaving 15 bases between them. CDR3 length equals 13 residues. Germline V CDR1 and CDR2: MGHRA, YSYEKL. CDR3 DNA sequence: TGCGCCAGCGGCCGACCCGGAGTTGAGACCCAGTACTTC. Protein sequence: CASGRPGVETQYF.